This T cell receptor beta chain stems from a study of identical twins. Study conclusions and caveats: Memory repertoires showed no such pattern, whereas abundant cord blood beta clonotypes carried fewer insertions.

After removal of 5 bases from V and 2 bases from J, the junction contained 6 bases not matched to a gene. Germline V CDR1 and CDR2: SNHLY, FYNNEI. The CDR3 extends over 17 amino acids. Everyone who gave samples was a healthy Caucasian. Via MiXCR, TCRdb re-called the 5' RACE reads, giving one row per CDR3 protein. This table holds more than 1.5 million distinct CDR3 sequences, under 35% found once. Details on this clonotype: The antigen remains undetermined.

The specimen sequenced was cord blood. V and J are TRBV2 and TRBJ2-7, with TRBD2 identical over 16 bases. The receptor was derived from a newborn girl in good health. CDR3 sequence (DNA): TGTGCCAGCAGTCGGACAGGGACTAGCGGGAGGGCCTACGAGCAGTACTTC. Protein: CASSRTGTSGRAYEQYF.